Detailed here is one T cell receptor beta chain. Its antigen is unknown. These data come from a study of cytomegalovirus exposure and HLA in healthy donors. J lost 6 bases, V lost 8 bases, and 7 bases had no gene match. There are 14 residues in the CDR3. CDR1 and CDR2 (germline): SEHNR, FQNEAQ (reference sequence). Findings and caveats of the study: Productive status was seen about 90% or about 30% of the time for most TCR beta V segments in an earlier analysis.

Primers included in the PCR were 60 Vbeta and 13 Jbeta primers. Assay: immunoSEQ multiplex PCR; the TCRdb copy retains only in-frame clones and omits some. The table records under 200,000 clones, 65% to 85% of them present only once. This sequence joins TRBV7-9 and TRBJ2-2; 9 bases line up with TRBD1. The sample consisted of PBMCs. The sequence derives from a male donor in good health and CMV-seropositive. The CDR3 is CASEGQGGPGELFF. The CDR3 coding sequence is TGTGCCAGCGAGGGACAGGGAGGACCCGGGGAGCTGTTTTTT.